These T cell receptor beta chains were read from a single sample in a study of cytomegalovirus exposure and HLA in healthy donors. The table came from immunoSEQ multiplex PCR; TCRdb's copy has only in-frame clones and leaves some out. The table records over 150,000 clones, approximately 86% of them present only once. Sequenced: PBMCs. The source of these receptors is a human donor in good health. Both conserved end residues are part of each CDR3. Fields, in order: clone size, J gene, V gene, D gene, CDR3 DNA, CDR3 protein. The D gene is left open where the match is weak. Expanded clones get a size class; other rows say once, few or many, or leave the size out.

NA TRBJ2-1 TRBV6-4 TRBD1 TGTGCCAGCAGTTCCCACCAGGGGGCCGGGGAGCAGTTCTTC CASSSHQGAGEQFF
NA TRBJ2-1 TRBV10-3 TRBD2 TGTGCCATCAGTGGGACTAGCGATGAGCAGTTCTTC CAISGTSDEQFF
NA TRBJ1-2 TRBV2 TRBD1 TGTGCCAGCAGCGAGCGCGATAGACAGGGTGACTATGGCTACACCTTC CASSERDRQGDYGYTF
NA TRBJ2-1 TRBV11-2 TRBD2 TGTGCCAGCAGCTTGGCTAGCGGGGCTTACAATGAGCAGTTCTTC CASSLASGAYNEQFF
NA TRBJ2-3 TRBV4-1 TRBD2 TGCGCCAGCAGCCTCAACGGGAGGGCTCCTGGCACAGATACGCAGTATTTT CASSLNGRAPGTDTQYF
NA TRBJ1-6 TRBV11-2 TRBD1 TGTGCCAGCAGCACCGGGACAGGGTCTCCAAGCTCCTATAATTCACCCCTCCACTTT CASSTGTGSPSSYNSPLHF
NA TRBJ1-5 TRBV28 NA TGTGCCAGCAGTTTTCCGATTTCGGGACTAAAGCCTTCCCTCAGTCAGCCCCAGCATTTT CASSFPISGLKPSLSQPQHF
NA TRBJ1-1 TRBV2 NA TGTGCCAGCAGTGTGAGGACAAGGAACACTGAAGCTTTCTTT CASSVRTRNTEAFF
NA TRBJ1-2 TRBV5-1 NA TGCGCCAGCAGCTTGGTTGGGGGCAACTATGGCTACACCTTC CASSLVGGNYGYTF
NA TRBJ1-2 TRBV2 TRBD1 TGTGCCAGCTTCGATCTTGGGGACAGGGGGGCCTATGGCTACACCTTC CASFDLGDRGAYGYTF
NA TRBJ1-5 TRBV9 NA TGTGCCAGCAGCGCCCGAGAGGATAGCAATCAGCCCCAGCATTTT CASSAREDSNQPQHF
once TRBJ1-5 TRBV15 NA TGTGCCACCAGCAGAGATCGGAGCAATCAGCCCCAGCATTTT CATSRDRSNQPQHF
NA TRBJ2-2 TRBV6-5 NA TGTGCCAGCAGTTACTCCTACGGGTCCGGGGAGCTGTTTTTT CASSYSYGSGELFF
once TRBJ1-2 TRBV6-1 TRBD1 TGTGCCAGCAGTGAAGCGGAGGGGGCGGTTTGGGATGGCTACACCTTC CASSEAEGAVWDGYTF
NA TRBJ1-4 TRBV25-1 TRBD1 TGTGCCAGCAGTGAATCCTTCGGGACAGAGAATAATGAAAAACTGTTTTTT CASSESFGTENNEKLFF
NA TRBJ2-3 TRBV28 NA TGTGCCAGCAGCCCAGAACGGACTAGCACAGATACGCAGTATTTT CASSPERTSTDTQYF
NA TRBJ1-1 TRBV25-1 TRBD1 TGTGCCAGCAGGCCTACCGGGACAGCCAACACTGAAGCTTTCTTT CASRPTGTANTEAFF
once TRBJ1-2 TRBV29-1 NA TGCAGCGTTGAATTCTACCTGGGCAGATCTAACTATGGCTACACCTTC CSVEFYLGRSNYGYTF
NA TRBJ1-1 TRBV6-5 NA TGTGCCAGTCGCGAGAACACTGAAGCTTTCTTT CASRENTEAFF
few TRBJ1-6 TRBV6-4 TRBD1 TGTGCCAGCAGCCAGGTGGGACAGGGGTTGACCCACTTT CASSQVGQGLTHF
NA TRBJ1-2 TRBV28 TRBD1 TGTGCCAGCAGTCTACCCCGGACAGGGAGGAACTATGGCTACACCTTC CASSLPRTGRNYGYTF
NA TRBJ1-1 TRBV6-5 TRBD1 TGTGCCAGCAGACGGGACAGCTCGAACACTGAAGCTTTCTTT CASRRDSSNTEAFF
NA TRBJ1-4 TRBV27 NA TGTGCCAGCAGTTTCAGTTCTAATGAAAAACTGTTTTTT CASSFSSNEKLFF